This TCR beta chain came from a study of Ad26.COV2.S vaccination and SARS-CoV-2 variants (dated by TCRdb to the early 2020s). With respect to the entire study: Vaccine-arm donors came from COV1001, a multicentre, randomized, double-blind, placebo-controlled phase I-IIa trial of Ad26.COV2.S in healthy adults. Dosing of Ad26.COV2.S was intramuscular, at either 5x10^10 or 1x10^11 viral particles, delivered as one shot or as two shots spaced 56 days apart. TCRbeta repertoire sequencing served as the tool for gauging how specific and how broad the SARS-CoV-2-reactive T cell receptors were following Ad26.COV2.S vaccination. The TCR-sequenced set comprised around 30 samples: around 20 Ad26.COV2.S vaccine recipients, 5 placebo recipients and 8 SARS-CoV-2 convalescent individuals. Trial participants were randomized into five groups of five: low-dose or high-dose Ad26.COV2.S given once or twice, or placebo on both occasions. Investigators did not know the trial group allocation while performing experiments and assessing outcomes.

The CDR3 has 15 amino acids, counting the end cysteine and phenylalanine. Only the CDR3 region is kept as DNA, spanning 45 bases read in frame from base 1. The V end loses 4 bases and the J end loses 1 base, and a stretch of 13 bases separates them. Per the germline V gene (reference sequence), SGHNT is the CDR1 and YYREEE is the CDR2. The treatment or condition label, read with the paper, signifies: around 19 received Ad26.COV2.S at low or high dose, single or two shots; a few received placebo; per-sample allocation not given. For vaccine and placebo recipients, the sequenced repertoires came from samples collected on day 63 after the first injection. Cohort 1b enrolled about 25 adults aged 18-55 years at a single site in Boston, USA, between 29 July and 7 August 2020. Ad26.COV2.S was a replication-incompetent adenovirus type 26 vector expressing a prefusion-stabilized SARS-CoV-2 spike protein from the original Wuhan strain.

Details on this clone: Its recognized antigen is unknown. No base quality information exists; no much larger clone differs at one position.

The immunoSEQ Assay was used to sequence TCRbeta CDR3 regions. After extraction, genomic DNA underwent amplification by bias-controlled multiplex PCR, followed by high-throughput sequencing. As for the original processing: Collapsing and filtering of sequences were performed to quantify the absolute abundance of each unique TCRbeta CDR3 region. T cell fraction was estimated by normalizing TCRbeta template counts to usable DNA, which was measured by amplifying reference genes present in all nucleated cells. Repertoire TCRs were annotated as SARS-CoV-2-specific when V gene, CDR3 amino acid sequence and J gene were exactly matched to a known reactive TCR set. The reference SARS-CoV-2 TCR set came from MIRA and was filtered for enrichment in COVID-19-positive ImmuneCODE repertoires, removing public or cross-reactive TCRs. Using the MIRA antigens, annotated TCRs were further analysed by specific ORF or by position within an ORF. Breadth was defined as annotated unique rearrangements over total unique productive rearrangements; depth was the summed frequency of those rearrangements. Two-sided Wilcoxon rank-sum tests were applied when comparing TCR breadth between groups. In TCRdb, the immuneACCESS table is reduced to in-frame sequences with V and J assigned. These tables do not hold every clone; where another copy was compared, an unresolved V gene accounts for under half, and the others remain unexplained. V, J and clone size derive from that table, while D and trimming were established from the DNA sequence. The sample table shows some 450,000 clones, and about 90% are seen once. Roughly 3.9% of the sample belongs to the ten largest clones.

Here is what the overall study found, with its caveats: The study was not powered for comparison of responses between vaccine doses or regimens. The authors noted that the TCR breadth and depth analyses may have underestimated total T cell responses. Ad26.COV2.S recipients had higher spike-specific TCR breadth than placebo recipients (P = 0.0014). After vaccination, substantial breadth of spike-specific CD8+ and CD4+ T cell responses was reported. Vaccine and placebo recipients had comparable non-spike TCR breadth, which fits with the vaccine containing only spike.

This clonotype originated in a person between 18 and 59 years old who received the Ad26.COV2.S COVID-19 vaccine or a placebo. This specimen was peripheral blood, taken in a trial of Ad26.COV2.S vaccine versus placebo. The chain joins TRBV5-4 to TRBJ2-3; the D gene is possibly TRBD2, with 6 bases matching. At the DNA level, the sequence is TGTGCCAGCAGCCCTGGAGGGGCAGGCACAGATACGCAGTATTTT. Protein translation: CASSPGGAGTDTQYF. With all but the CDR3 taken from the reference TRBV5-4 and TRBJ2-3 genes, the full variable domain is: ETGVTQSPTHLIKTRGQQVTLRCSSQSGHNTVSWYQQALGQGPQFIFQYYREEENGRGNFPPRFSGLQFPNYSSELNVNALELDDSALYLCASSPGGAGTDTQYFGPGTRLTVL.